The clone carrying this T cell receptor beta chain has at least ten counts. Its antigen is not identified. The source of the sample is a study of blood T cells in healthy people across ages. Study-level points and caveats: Naive T cell percentage strongly correlated with TCR beta diversity. Per million T cells, TCR beta diversity dropped about linearly as age rose.

Alongside a J-beta primer mix, a sample-barcoded 5' primer served in a second PCR lasting about 7 to 11 cycles. Sequencing yielded, for each sample, at least 2.5 million paired-end reads carrying CDR3. TCRdb re-called the 5' RACE reads with MiXCR, one entry per CDR3 protein. The sample records 700,000 to 850,000 distinct CDR3 sequences, approximately 35% being singletons. V trimming: 6 bases; J trimming: 0 bases; junction bases outside the gene matches: 2. From germline, CDR1 is SQVTM and CDR2 ANQGSEA. The CDR3 length is 13 residues. The rearrangement links TRBV29-1 to TRBJ1-5; 7 nucleotides agree with TRBD1. The sequencing sample was made of blood. The TCR was taken from a man aged 18-30 years in good health. The CDR3 loop reads CSVQGTSNQPQHF. CDR3 DNA sequence: TGCAGCGTACAGGGGACTAGCAATCAGCCCCAGCATTTT.